This T cell receptor (beta chain) was obtained from a study of T-cell memory formation after mild COVID-19. TCRdb reprocessed the 5' RACE reads via MiXCR and lists one record per CDR3 protein. Among roughly 400,000 distinct CDR3 sequences listed, roughly 18% were seen once. This clonotype originated in a man between 18 and 29 years old who had mild COVID-19 (a few samples of this study predate the infection). Cell type and time point are not known. The sequenced sample consisted of PBMCs or a T cell subset sorted from them (not recorded which).

The CDR3 DNA follows: TGCAGTGCTGGCCTGATCTCTAGAGAAGATCCAGATACGCAGTATTTT. Protein product: CSAGLISREDPDTQYF. The chain joins TRBV20-1 to TRBJ2-3; D gene unclear. This CDR3 spans 16 amino acids. Germline lookup yields CDR1 DFQATT and CDR2 SNEGSKA (reference sequence). V was pared by 5 bases and J by 4 bases, with 22 bases between.